These 30 T cell receptor beta chains were all obtained from the same sample, sequenced in a study of OX40 agonist ivuxolimab in advanced cancers. Method: immunoSEQ multiplex PCR; TCRdb's copy keeps in-frame clones and lacks some. The sample lists over 15,000 clones, roughly 72% occurring once. The source material was CD4+ or CD8+ T cells sorted from blood, sampled in a trial of the OX40 agonist ivuxolimab. The receptors stem from an adult with an advanced solid tumor such as melanoma, head and neck, liver or kidney cancer.

The V gene is TRBV11-2, the J gene TRBJ2-3; D may be TRBD1 or TRBD2 (6 bases each). The CDR3 covers 14 residues. The V gene's germline CDR1 is SGHAT and CDR2 FQNNGV. Between the trimmed V and J ends, which lost 1 base and 2 bases, there was a span of 7 bases. The CDR3 sequence: CASSLAGATDTQYF. The DNA of the CDR3 is TGTGCCAGCAGCTTAGCGGGGGCCACAGATACGCAGTATTTT. The entire variable domain, with the rest obtained from reference TRBV11-2 and TRBJ2-3, is as follows: EAGVAQSPRYKIIEKRQSVAFWCNPISGHATLYWYQQILGQGPKLLIQFQNNGVVDDSQLPKDRFSAERLKGVDSTLKIQPAKLEDSAVYLCASSLAGATDTQYFGPGTRLTVL.

The chain uses TRBV4-2 and TRBJ2-3; 8 bases agree with TRBD1. CDR1 and CDR2 from the germline V gene are LGHNA and YNFKEQ. The CDR3 extends over 14 amino acids. With 1 base clipped from V and 3 bases from J, the junction kept 0 bases outside the gene matches. CDR3 bases: TGTGCCAGCAGCCAAGGGACAGGGACAGATACGCAGTATTTT. It codes for CASSQGTGTDTQYF.

This chain uses TRBV7-2 with TRBJ2-2; tentatively, D is TRBD1 or TRBD2 (5 bases each). This CDR3 comprises 16 residues. CDR1 and CDR2 from the germline V gene are SGHTA and FQGNSA. The V gene lost 3 bases and the J gene lost 4 bases, with 15 bases spanning the gap. Written as DNA, the CDR3 is TGTGCCAGCAGCTTGGGGACCCTGGGTGCCACCGGGGAGCTGTTTTTT. Translated: CASSLGTLGATGELFF.

This chain uses TRBV4-3 with TRBJ2-7; D is unclear. The V end lost 4 bases, the J end lost 2 bases, and 9 bases lay between the germline ends. The CDR3 extends over 13 amino acids. The germline CDR1 and CDR2 sequences are LGHNA and YSLEER. Here the CDR3 DNA reads TGCGCCAGCAGCCTACAAGGGACCTACGAGCAGTACTTC. Translation gives CASSLQGTYEQYF.

V and J are TRBV7-9 and TRBJ2-4; TRBD1 aligns across 8 bases. From germline, CDR1 is SEHNR and CDR2 FQNEAQ (reference sequence). There are 15 residues in the CDR3. V lost 1 base and J lost 5; bases outside the gene matches: 4. The CDR3 region has the DNA TGTGCCAGCAGCTTAGATGCAGGGGGCGAAAACATTCAGTACTTC. This codes for CASSLDAGGENIQYF.

The chain couples TRBV9 to TRBJ1-2; D is unresolved. Germline CDR1 is SGDLS and CDR2 is YYNGEE. The ends were cut back, 5 bases at V and 4 bases at J, with 6 bases in the middle. This CDR3 is built from 11 residues. The CDR3 spells CASRDRYGYTF. The CDR3 DNA reads as TGTGCCAGCAGGGATCGCTATGGCTACACCTTC.

This clone was recorded only once. This chain connects TRBV10-3 to TRBJ2-7; unclear D gene. The germline V gene encodes CDR1 ENHRY and CDR2 SYGVKD. V was shortened by 0 bases and J by 2 bases, with 2 bases between the two germline ends. This CDR3 is built from 12 residues. The CDR3 region is CAISESTYEQYF. The DNA for the CDR3 is TGTGCCATCAGTGAGTCTACCTACGAGCAGTACTTC.

This clone was seen at least ten times. This rearrangement joins TRBV5-1 to TRBJ2-5, with D possibly being TRBD1 or TRBD2 (5 bases each). CDR3 length: 13 residues. CDR1 and CDR2 (germline): SGHRS, YFSETQ. Trimming left V 3 bases short and J 5 bases short, with 11 bases between. This CDR3 reads CASSWGMEETQYF. Written as DNA, the CDR3 is TGCGCCAGCAGCTGGGGGATGGAGGAGACCCAGTACTTC.

CDR3 in amino acids: CASSLERGGSYNEQFF. In DNA, the CDR3 is TGTGCCAGCAGCCTCGAACGGGGGGGTAGTTACAATGAGCAGTTCTTC. The chain is built from TRBV7-6 and TRBJ2-1; TRBD2 matches at 8 bases. V lost 5 bases, J lost 4 bases, and 10 bases stayed unmatched. Germline loops: CDR1 SGHVS, CDR2 FNYEAQ. This CDR3 region has 16 residues.

The chain recombines TRBV4-1 with TRBJ2-1; 12 bases are shared with TRBD2. Trimming at V came to 10 bases and at J to 4 bases, leaving 8 bases not matched to a gene. The CDR3 has 15 residues. The germline V gene encodes CDR1 MGHRA and CDR2 YSYEKL. The chain's CDR3 is CATTPLAGGYNEQFF. As DNA, the CDR3 is TGCGCCACCACCCCCCTAGCGGGGGGGTACAATGAGCAGTTCTTC.

This chain connects TRBV7-3 to TRBJ1-2; tentatively, D is TRBD1 (5 bases). This CDR3 is 15 amino acids long. Trimming took off 2 bases at V and 5 bases at J, with 15 bases between the two ends. The V gene's germline CDR1 is SGHTA and CDR2 FQGTGA. CDR3 loop: CASSLGPGLGYGYTF. CDR3 in DNA: TGTGCCAGCAGCTTAGGTCCAGGGCTGGGGTATGGCTACACCTTC.

This sequence joins TRBV7-6 and TRBJ2-2; either TRBD1 or TRBD2 may fit D (6 bases each). Germline V gene lookup returns CDR1 SGHVS and CDR2 FNYEAQ. The CDR3 spans 14 residues. The germline V and J ends were trimmed by 1 base and 5 bases, with 8 bases remaining between them. The CDR3 region is CASSLEGGTGELFF. DNA of the CDR3: TGTGCCAGCAGCTTAGAAGGGGGGACCGGGGAGCTGTTTTTT.

The gene calls are TRBV10-2 and TRBJ1-5; D possibly corresponds to TRBD1 (6 bases). Germline CDR1 reads WSHSY; CDR2 reads SAAADI. V was shortened by 8 bases and J by 4 bases, with 15 bases between the two germline ends. The CDR3 consists of 14 residues. CDR3 amino acids: CASGLGDRNQPQHF. CDR3 nucleotide sequence: TGCGCCAGCGGTTTAGGAGACAGGAATCAGCCCCAGCATTTT.

J is TRBJ2-7 and V is TRBV27; D could derive from TRBD1 or TRBD2 (6 bases each). V shed 2 bases and J shed 4 bases, with 12 bases lying between them. Germline CDR1 reads MNHEY; CDR2 reads SMNVEV (reference sequence). The CDR3 runs 14 residues. The CDR3 loop is CASSLTGAEYEQYF. Here the CDR3 DNA reads TGTGCCAGCAGTTTAACGGGGGCTGAATACGAGCAGTACTTC.

The chain carries TRBV7-9 and TRBJ2-1, with a possible D match to TRBD1 (6 bases). Trimming removed 5 bases from V and 6 bases from J, with 17 bases in between. CDR3 size: 15 residues. CDR1 is SEHNR, CDR2 FQNEAQ, per germline (reference sequence). The CDR3 sequence: CASSPKGVGVNEQFF. CDR3 nucleotides: TGTGCCAGCAGCCCCAAGGGGGTGGGTGTCAATGAGCAGTTCTTC.

Only a few counts were recorded for this clone. V usage is TRBV27 and J usage is TRBJ2-7; D is ambiguous. Trimming pared 4 bases from V and 0 bases from J, leaving 7 bases between. The length of the CDR3 is 13 residues. Germline V gene sequence: CDR1 MNHEY, CDR2 SMNVEV (reference sequence). CDR3 DNA: TGTGCCAGCAGTTATACCCCCTCCTACGAGCAGTACTTC. Residues: CASSYTPSYEQYF.

The chain links TRBV11-2 to TRBJ1-5; 10 positions match TRBD1. The germline gives CDR1 SGHAT, CDR2 FQNNGV. This CDR3 region has 15 residues. J lost 3 bases, V lost 5 bases, and 4 bases had no gene match. CDR3 in amino acids: CASSSRQGANQPQHF. CDR3 DNA sequence: TGTGCCAGCAGCAGCAGACAGGGGGCCAATCAGCCCCAGCATTTT. The variable domain in full, with the rest retrieved from reference TRBV11-2 and TRBJ1-5, is EAGVAQSPRYKIIEKRQSVAFWCNPISGHATLYWYQQILGQGPKLLIQFQNNGVVDDSQLPKDRFSAERLKGVDSTLKIQPAKLEDSAVYLCASSSRQGANQPQHFGDGTRLSIL.

The chain carries TRBV5-4 and TRBJ2-5; D is uncertain. Germline CDR1 and CDR2: SGHNT and YYREEE (reference sequence). The CDR3 consists of 14 residues. V lost 0 bases and J lost 5, with 11 bases in between. CDR3 sequence reads: CASSLAVGLETQYF. DNA for the CDR3: TGTGCCAGCAGCTTGGCGGTAGGGTTGGAGACCCAGTACTTC.

The chain uses TRBV7-3 and TRBJ2-3; a possible D gene is TRBD2 (6 bases). The CDR3 runs 14 residues. The V end lost 3 bases, the J end lost 3 bases, and 10 bases lay between the germline ends. Germline V CDR1 and CDR2: SGHTA, FQGTGA. DNA for the CDR3: TGTGCCAGCAGCTTGCTAGGAGGGACAGATACGCAGTATTTT. Its translation: CASSLLGGTDTQYF.

This sequence joins TRBV7-6 and TRBJ2-5, with a tentative D call TRBD1 (6 bases). The J call could be wrong; TRBJ2-7 is a better fit for the DNA end. The CDR3 has 12 amino acids. From germline, CDR1 is SGHVS and CDR2 FNYEAQ. The CDR3 reads CASSYGTNEQYF. As DNA, the CDR3 is TGTGCCAGCAGCTACGGGACAAACGAGCAGTACTTC.

The J gene is TRBJ1-4, the V gene TRBV27; 7 positions match TRBD1. This CDR3 spans 15 amino acids. Unmatched junction bases numbered 7, after V lost 5 bases and J lost 4 bases. CDR1 is MNHEY, CDR2 SMNVEV, per germline (reference sequence). The CDR3 spells CASSPYRGGNEKLFF. In nucleotides, the CDR3 is TGTGCCAGCAGTCCCTACAGGGGTGGTAATGAAAAACTGTTTTTT.

V gene TRBV15 combines with J gene TRBJ2-7; D is undetermined. The V end lost 0 bases, the J end lost 0 bases, and 6 bases lay between the germline ends. Germline V CDR1 and CDR2: LNHNV, YYDKDF (reference sequence). The CDR3 is made up of 14 amino acids. The CDR3, as DNA: TGTGCCACCAGCAGAGAGGGCAGCTCCTACGAGCAGTACTTC. This encodes CATSREGSSYEQYF.

V is TRBV10-1 and J is TRBJ1-4, with D possibly being TRBD1 (6 bases). The V end was cut by 7 bases, the J end by 4 bases, with 13 bases between. The CDR3 covers 14 residues. The germline V gene encodes CDR1 WNHNN and CDR2 SYGVQD (reference sequence). The CDR3 coding sequence is TGCGCCAGCAAACAGGGCAACATTAATGAAAAACTGTTTTTT. This codes for CASKQGNINEKLFF.

The chain carries TRBV28 and TRBJ2-1, with 14 positions matching TRBD2. Germline lookup yields CDR1 MDHEN and CDR2 SYDVKM. The CDR3 consists of 17 residues. J lost 5 bases, V lost 6 bases, and 9 bases had no gene match. CDR3 nucleotides: TGTGCCAGCAGCCAAGGGACTAGCGGGAGCAGTGACAATGAGCAGTTCTTC. This encodes CASSQGTSGSSDNEQFF.

J is TRBJ2-5 and V is TRBV19; 7 bases align to TRBD2. Germline V gene data show CDR1 as LNHDA and CDR2 as SQIVND (reference sequence). CDR3 size: 14 residues. V gave up 3 bases and J gave up 0 bases; unmatched junction bases: 1. The CDR3 protein is CASSIGRYQETQYF. CDR3 DNA sequence: TGTGCCAGTAGTATCGGGAGGTACCAAGAGACCCAGTACTTC.

In the case of this clone: Other DNA sequences in this specimen translate into the identical CDR3. This chain uses TRBV4-3 with TRBJ2-1; maybe TRBD1 (6 bases). The CDR3 is 15 amino acids. V was clipped by 1 base and J by 3 bases, with 10 bases between them. Per the germline V gene, CDR1 is LGHNA and CDR2 is YSLEER. The DNA of the CDR3 is TGCGCCAGCAGCCAAGGGACAGCGAACTACAATGAGCAGTTCTTC. It is translated as CASSQGTANYNEQFF.

The chain joins TRBV9 to TRBJ2-7, with 9 bases that match TRBD2. The CDR3 is made up of 16 amino acids. V lost 3 bases, J lost 1 base, and 8 bases stayed unmatched. Germline-derived CDR1 and CDR2 are SGDLS and YYNGEE. The CDR3 protein is CASSATGLALSYEQYF. The CDR3 DNA is TGTGCCAGCAGCGCCACCGGACTAGCGCTTTCCTACGAGCAGTACTTC. Complete variable domain (other parts from reference TRBV9 and TRBJ2-7): DSGVTQTPKHLITATGQRVTLRCSPRSGDLSVYWYQQSLDQGLQFLIQYYNGEERAKGNILERFSAQQFPDLHSELNLSSLELGDSALYFCASSATGLALSYEQYFGPGTRLTVT.

The genes are TRBV19 and TRBJ2-1, with D perhaps assigned TRBD1 or TRBD2 (5 bases each). The CDR3 loop spans 14 amino acids. V was trimmed by 1 base and J by 9 bases, leaving 13 bases between them. Germline V lookup: CDR1 LNHDA, CDR2 SQIVND (reference sequence). The DNA of the CDR3 is TGTGCCAGTAGTATAGGGGGGAGAAGAGGTGAGCAGTTCTTC. Translated, it gives CASSIGGRRGEQFF.

A few counts support this clone. The chain employs TRBV7-3 and TRBJ2-5; 9 nucleotides match TRBD2. CDR1 and CDR2 (germline): SGHTA, FQGTGA. The length of the CDR3 is 15 residues. V dropped 0 bases and J dropped 5; count of bases not matched to a gene: 4. Written as DNA, the CDR3 is TGTGCCAGCAGCTTAACGAGTCTAGCGGGGGAGACCCAGTACTTC. Its protein product is CASSLTSLAGETQYF.

The gene calls are TRBV7-6 and TRBJ2-1; unclear D gene. Germline V lookup: CDR1 SGHVS, CDR2 FNYEAQ. The CDR3 length is 16 residues. Trimming took 2 bases from V and 3 from J, leaving 14 bases between them. CDR3 amino acids: CASSLFRPPRYNEQFF. In nucleotides, the CDR3 is TGTGCCAGCAGCTTATTCAGACCTCCCCGCTACAATGAGCAGTTCTTC.